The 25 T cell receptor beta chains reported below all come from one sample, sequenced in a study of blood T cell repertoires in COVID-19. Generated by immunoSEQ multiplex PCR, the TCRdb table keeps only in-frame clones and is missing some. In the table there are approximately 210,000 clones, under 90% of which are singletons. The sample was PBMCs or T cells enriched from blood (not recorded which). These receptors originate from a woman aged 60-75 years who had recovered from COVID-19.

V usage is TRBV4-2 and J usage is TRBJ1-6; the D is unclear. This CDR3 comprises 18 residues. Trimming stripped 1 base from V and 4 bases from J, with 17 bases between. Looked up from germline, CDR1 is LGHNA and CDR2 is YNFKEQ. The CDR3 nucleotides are TGTGCCAGCAGCCAAGGGGTTGGGTACCAGGTTTATAATTCACCCCTCCACTTT. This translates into CASSQGVGYQVYNSPLHF.

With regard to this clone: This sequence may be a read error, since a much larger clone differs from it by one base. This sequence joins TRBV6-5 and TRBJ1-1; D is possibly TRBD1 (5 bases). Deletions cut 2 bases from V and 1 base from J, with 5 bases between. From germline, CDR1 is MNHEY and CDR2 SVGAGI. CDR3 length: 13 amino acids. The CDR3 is CASSYTGNTEAFF. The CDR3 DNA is TGTGCCAGCAGTTACACAGGGAACACTGAAGCTTTCTTT.

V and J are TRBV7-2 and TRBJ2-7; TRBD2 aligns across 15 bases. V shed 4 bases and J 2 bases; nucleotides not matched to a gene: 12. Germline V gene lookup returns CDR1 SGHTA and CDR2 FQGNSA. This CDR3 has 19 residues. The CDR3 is CASSSRGTSGRTSAYEQYF. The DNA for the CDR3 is TGTGCCAGCAGCTCTAGGGGGACTAGCGGGAGGACAAGCGCCTACGAGCAGTACTTC.

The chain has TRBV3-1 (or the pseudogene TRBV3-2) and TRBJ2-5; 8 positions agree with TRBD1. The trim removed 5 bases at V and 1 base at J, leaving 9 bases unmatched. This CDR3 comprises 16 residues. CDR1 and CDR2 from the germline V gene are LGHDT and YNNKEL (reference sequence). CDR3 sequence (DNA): TGTGCCAGCAGCTCTGGACAGGGATGGGGCCAAGAGACCCAGTACTTC. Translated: CASSSGQGWGQETQYF.

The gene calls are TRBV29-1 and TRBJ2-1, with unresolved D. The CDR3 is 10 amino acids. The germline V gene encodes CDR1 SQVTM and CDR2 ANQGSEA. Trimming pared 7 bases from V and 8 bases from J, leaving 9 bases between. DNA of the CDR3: TGCAGCGCCATTGAGGATGAGCAGTTCTTC. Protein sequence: CSAIEDEQFF.

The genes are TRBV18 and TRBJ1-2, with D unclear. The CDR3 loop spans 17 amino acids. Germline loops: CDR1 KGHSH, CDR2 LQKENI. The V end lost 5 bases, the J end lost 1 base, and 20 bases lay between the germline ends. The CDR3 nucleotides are TGTGCCAGCTCATTGGTCTTACAGAGCCTTAATAACTATGGCTACACCTTC. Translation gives CASSLVLQSLNNYGYTF. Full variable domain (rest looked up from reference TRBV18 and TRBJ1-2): NAGVMQNPRHLVRRRGQEARLRCSPMKGHSHVYWYRQLPEEGLKFMVYLQKENIIDESGMPKERFSAEFPKEGPSILRIQQVVRGDSAAYFCASSLVLQSLNNYGYTFGSGTRLTVV.

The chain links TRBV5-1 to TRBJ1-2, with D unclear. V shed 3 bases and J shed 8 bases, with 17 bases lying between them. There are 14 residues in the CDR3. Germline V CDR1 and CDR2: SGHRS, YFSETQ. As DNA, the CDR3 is TGCGCCAGCAGCTGGGAAGGGAGAGGTGAGGGCTACACCTTC. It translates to CASSWEGRGEGYTF. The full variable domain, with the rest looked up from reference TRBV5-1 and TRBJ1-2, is KAGVTQTPRYLIKTRGQQVTLSCSPISGHRSVSWYQQTPGQGLQFLFEYFSETQRNKGNFPGRFSGRQFSNSRSEMNVSTLELGDSALYLCASSWEGRGEGYTFGSGTRLTVV.

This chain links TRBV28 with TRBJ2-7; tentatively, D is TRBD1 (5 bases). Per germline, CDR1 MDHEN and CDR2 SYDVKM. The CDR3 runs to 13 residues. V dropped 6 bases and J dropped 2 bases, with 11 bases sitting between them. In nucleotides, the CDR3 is TGTGCCAGCAGCCCGGACATTACCTACGAGCAGTACTTC. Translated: CASSPDITYEQYF.

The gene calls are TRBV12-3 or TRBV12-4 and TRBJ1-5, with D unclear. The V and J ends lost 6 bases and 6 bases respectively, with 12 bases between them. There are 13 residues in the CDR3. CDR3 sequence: CASSQNPGQPQHF. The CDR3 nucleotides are TGTGCCAGCAGCCAAAACCCAGGTCAGCCCCAGCATTTT.

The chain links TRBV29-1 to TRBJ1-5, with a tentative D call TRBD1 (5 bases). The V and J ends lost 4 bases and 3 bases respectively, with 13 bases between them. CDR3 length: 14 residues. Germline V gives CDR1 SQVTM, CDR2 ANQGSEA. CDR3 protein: CSVAPQGNNQPQHF. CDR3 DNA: TGCAGCGTTGCACCCCAGGGTAACAATCAGCCCCAGCATTTT.

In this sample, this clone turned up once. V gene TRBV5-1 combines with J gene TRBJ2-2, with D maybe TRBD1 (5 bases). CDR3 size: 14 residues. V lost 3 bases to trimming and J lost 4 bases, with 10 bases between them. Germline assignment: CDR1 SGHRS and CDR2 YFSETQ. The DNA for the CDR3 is TGCGCCAGCAGCTGGCCCGACAGCACCGGGGAGCTGTTTTTT. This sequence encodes CASSWPDSTGELFF.

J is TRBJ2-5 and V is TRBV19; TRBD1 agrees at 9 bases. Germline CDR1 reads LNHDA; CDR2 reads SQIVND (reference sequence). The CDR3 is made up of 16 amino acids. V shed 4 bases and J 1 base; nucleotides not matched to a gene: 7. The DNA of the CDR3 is TGTGCCAGTAGTAGGGACAGGGCGGTGGGCCAAGAGACCCAGTACTTC. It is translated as CASSRDRAVGQETQYF.

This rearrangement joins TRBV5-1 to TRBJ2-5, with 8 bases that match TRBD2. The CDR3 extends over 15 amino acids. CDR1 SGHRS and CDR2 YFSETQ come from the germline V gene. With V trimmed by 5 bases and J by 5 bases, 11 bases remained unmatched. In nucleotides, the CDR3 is TGCGCCAGCAGGACTTTCGGGGGGGGGCGCGAGACCCAGTACTTC. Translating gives CASRTFGGGRETQYF.

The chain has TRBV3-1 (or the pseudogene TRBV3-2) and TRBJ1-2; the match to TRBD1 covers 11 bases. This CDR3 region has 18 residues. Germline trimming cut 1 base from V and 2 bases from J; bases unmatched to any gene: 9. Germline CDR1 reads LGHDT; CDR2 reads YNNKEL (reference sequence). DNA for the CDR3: TGTGCCAGCAGCCAAGTCGGGACAGGGGGTTACGGAAACTATGGCTACACCTTC. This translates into CASSQVGTGGYGNYGYTF.

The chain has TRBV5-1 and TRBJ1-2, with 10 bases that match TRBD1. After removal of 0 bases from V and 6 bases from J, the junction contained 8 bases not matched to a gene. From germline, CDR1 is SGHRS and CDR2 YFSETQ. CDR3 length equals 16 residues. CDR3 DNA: TGCGCCAGCAGCTTGGCCGGGACAGGGGTAAGGGATGGCTACACCTTC. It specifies CASSLAGTGVRDGYTF. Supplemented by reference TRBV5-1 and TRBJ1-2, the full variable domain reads KAGVTQTPRYLIKTRGQQVTLSCSPISGHRSVSWYQQTPGQGLQFLFEYFSETQRNKGNFPGRFSGRQFSNSRSEMNVSTLELGDSALYLCASSLAGTGVRDGYTFGSGTRLTVV.

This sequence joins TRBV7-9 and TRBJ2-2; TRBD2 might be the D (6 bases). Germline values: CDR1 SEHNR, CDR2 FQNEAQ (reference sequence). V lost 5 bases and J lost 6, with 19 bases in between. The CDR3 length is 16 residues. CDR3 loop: CASSPRPGGTPGELFF. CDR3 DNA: TGTGCCAGCAGCCCTCGGCCTGGGGGGACCCCCGGGGAGCTGTTTTTT.

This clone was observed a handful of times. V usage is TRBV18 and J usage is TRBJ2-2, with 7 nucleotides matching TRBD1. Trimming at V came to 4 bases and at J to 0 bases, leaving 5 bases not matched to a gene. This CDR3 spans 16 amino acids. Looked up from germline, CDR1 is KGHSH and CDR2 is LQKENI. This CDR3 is CASSRTRGTNTGELFF. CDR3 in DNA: TGTGCCAGCTCACGAACCAGGGGGACGAACACCGGGGAGCTGTTTTTT.

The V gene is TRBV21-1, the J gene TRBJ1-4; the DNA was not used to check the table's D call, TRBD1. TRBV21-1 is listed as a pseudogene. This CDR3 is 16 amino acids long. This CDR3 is CASSKERDKLREKLFF. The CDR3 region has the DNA TGTGCCAGCAGCAAAGAAAGGGACAAACTTCGGGAAAAACTGTTTTTT.

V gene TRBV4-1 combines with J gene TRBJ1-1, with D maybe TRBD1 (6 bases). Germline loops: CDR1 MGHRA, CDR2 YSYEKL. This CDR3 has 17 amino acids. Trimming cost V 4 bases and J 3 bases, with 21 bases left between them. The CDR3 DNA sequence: TGCGCCAGCAGCCTCAGGCCCTACAGGGAGACTTACACTGAAGCTTTCTTT. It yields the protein CASSLRPYRETYTEAFF.

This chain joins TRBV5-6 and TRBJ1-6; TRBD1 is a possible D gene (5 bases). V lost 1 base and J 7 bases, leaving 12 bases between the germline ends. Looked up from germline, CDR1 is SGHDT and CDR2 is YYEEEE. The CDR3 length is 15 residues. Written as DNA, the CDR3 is TGTGCCAGCAGCTTGAGAGGCAGGGCCAATTCACCCCTCCACTTT. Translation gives CASSLRGRANSPLHF.

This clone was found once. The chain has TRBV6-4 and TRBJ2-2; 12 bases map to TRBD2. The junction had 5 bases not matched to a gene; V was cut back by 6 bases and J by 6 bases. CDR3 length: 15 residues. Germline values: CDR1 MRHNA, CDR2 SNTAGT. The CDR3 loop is CASRARTSGAGELFF. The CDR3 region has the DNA TGTGCCAGCAGGGCAAGGACTAGCGGGGCCGGGGAGCTGTTTTTT.

CDR3 nucleotide sequence: TGTGCCAGCAGGGTCTTCGCGGGGACCGGGGAGCTGTTTTTT. This codes for CASRVFAGTGELFF. V is TRBV27 and J is TRBJ2-2, with D tentatively TRBD2 (6 bases). Germline CDR1 MNHEY, CDR2 SMNVEV (reference sequence). This CDR3 region has 14 residues. Trimming pared 6 bases from V and 5 bases from J, leaving 13 bases between.

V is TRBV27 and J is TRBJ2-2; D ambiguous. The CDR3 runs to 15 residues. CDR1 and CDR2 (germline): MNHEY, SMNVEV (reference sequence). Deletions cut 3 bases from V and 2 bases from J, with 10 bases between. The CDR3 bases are TGTGCCAGCAGTTTTTGGGCCGAAAACACCGGGGAGCTGTTTTTT. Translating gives CASSFWAENTGELFF.

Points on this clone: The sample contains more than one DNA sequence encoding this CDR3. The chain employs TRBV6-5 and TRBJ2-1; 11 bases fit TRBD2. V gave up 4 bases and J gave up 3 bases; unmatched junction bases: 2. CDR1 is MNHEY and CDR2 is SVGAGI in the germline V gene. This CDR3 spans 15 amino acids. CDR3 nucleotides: TGTGCCAGCAGTTCGCTAGCGGGGGGCTACAATGAGCAGTTCTTC. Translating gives CASSSLAGGYNEQFF.

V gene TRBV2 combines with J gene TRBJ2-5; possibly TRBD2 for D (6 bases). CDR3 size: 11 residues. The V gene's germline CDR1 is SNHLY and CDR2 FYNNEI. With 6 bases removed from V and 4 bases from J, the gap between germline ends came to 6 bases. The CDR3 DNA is TGTGCCAGCAGGGAGGGAGAGACCCAGTACTTC. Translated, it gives CASREGETQYF.